What follows are 3 T cell receptor beta chains derived from one specimen sequenced in a study of vaccination effects on CD4 cells after COVID-19 (dated 2022 in TCRdb). After approximately eleven days of culture, CD4+ T cells were isolated with the EasySep CD4+ T cell isolation kit. Participants received two doses of either the BNT162b2 or the mRNA-1273 mRNA SARS-CoV-2 vaccine. Receptor amplification or capture employed the immunoSEQ multiplex PCR assay. TCRdb stores this immuneACCESS table with in-frame sequences only. Part of the clones is absent; in the studies checked, under half of the shortfall reflects unresolved V genes, and no reason is known for the rest. The sample table shows over 9,000 clones, and around 76% are seen once. 11% of the sample is in the top ten clones. These receptors have no identified antigens. Sequences were derived from CD4+ T cells from PBMCs cultured without peptide, sampled after COVID-19 vaccination. These receptors were collected from a human donor who received a COVID-19 vaccine.

CDR3 in DNA: TGTGCCAGCGCCCCGTCCGCGGGGGCCCGGGGGGAGACCCAGTACTTC. The encoded protein is CASAPSAGARGETQYF. J is TRBJ2-5 and V is TRBV7-9, with D possibly TRBD2 on 7 matching bases. Germline V gene data show CDR1 as SEHNR and CDR2 as FQNEAQ (reference sequence). This CDR3 spans 16 amino acids. Between the trimmed V and J ends, which lost 8 bases and 5 bases, there was a span of 24 bases.

This clone was observed a handful of times. The chain uses TRBV11-2 and TRBJ2-2; D ambiguous. The CDR3 runs 13 residues. Trimming took off 4 bases at V and 2 bases at J, with 5 bases between the two ends. Germline V lookup: CDR1 SGHAT, CDR2 FQNNGV. CDR3 region: CASSSTNTGELFF. The CDR3 nucleotides are TGTGCCAGCAGCTCGACCAACACCGGGGAGCTGTTTTTT.

J is TRBJ1-1 and V is TRBV5-4; TRBD1 aligns across 7 bases. This CDR3 region has 14 residues. The V segment lost 3 bases and the J segment 2 bases; nucleotides outside the gene matches: 4. Germline V lookup: CDR1 SGHNT, CDR2 YYREEE (reference sequence). CDR3 DNA: TGTGCCAGCAGCTGGACAGGTCGAAACACTGAAGCTTTCTTT. Amino acids: CASSWTGRNTEAFF.